This TCR beta chain was observed in a study of T-cell memory formation after mild COVID-19. Looking at the study overall: Among the donors, TCR clusters were largely specific to each donor.

This clonotype was recorded a few times. Its antigen is as yet unknown. General study points: Contracting clones from day 15 to 85 showed balanced CD4/CD8; later expanders favored CD4+. Contracting CD8+ clones were enriched in EMRA, CD4+ mainly in CM and EM.

TCRdb analysed the 5' RACE reads with MiXCR anew, one entry per CDR3 protein. The table shows about 470,000 distinct CDR3 sequences, with over 15% occurring only once. Source material: PBMCs or a T cell subset sorted from them (not recorded which). The TCR sequence derives from an adult woman who had mild COVID-19 (a few samples of this study predate the infection). Cell type and time point are not known.

CDR3 in amino acids: CSARRGGGADTQYF. CDR3 coding DNA: TGCAGTGCCCGAAGGGGGGGCGGAGCAGATACGCAGTATTTT. The J gene is TRBJ2-3, the V gene TRBV20-1; the D gene is possibly TRBD2 (7 bases). V shed 6 bases and J shed 4 bases, with 17 bases lying between them. The CDR3 is made up of 14 amino acids. The germline V gene has CDR1 DFQATT and CDR2 SNEGSKA (reference sequence).